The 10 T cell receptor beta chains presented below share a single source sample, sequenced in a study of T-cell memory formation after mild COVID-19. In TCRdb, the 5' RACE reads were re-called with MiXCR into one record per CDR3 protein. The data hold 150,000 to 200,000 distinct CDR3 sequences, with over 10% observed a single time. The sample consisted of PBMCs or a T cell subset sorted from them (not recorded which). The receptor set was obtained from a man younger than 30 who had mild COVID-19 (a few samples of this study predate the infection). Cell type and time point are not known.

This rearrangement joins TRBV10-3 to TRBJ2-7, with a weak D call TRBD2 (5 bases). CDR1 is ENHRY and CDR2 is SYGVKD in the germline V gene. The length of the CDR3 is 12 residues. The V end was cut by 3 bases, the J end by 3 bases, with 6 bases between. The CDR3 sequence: CAISDGGYEQYF. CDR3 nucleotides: TGTGCCATCAGTGATGGAGGCTACGAGCAGTACTTC.

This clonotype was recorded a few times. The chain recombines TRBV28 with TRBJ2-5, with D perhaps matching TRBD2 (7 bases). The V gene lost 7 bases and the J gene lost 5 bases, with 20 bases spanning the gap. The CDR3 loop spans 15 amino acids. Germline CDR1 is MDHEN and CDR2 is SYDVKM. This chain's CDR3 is CASTPGGLRGETQYF. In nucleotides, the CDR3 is TGTGCCAGCACCCCGGGGGGCCTCCGGGGGGAGACCCAGTACTTC.

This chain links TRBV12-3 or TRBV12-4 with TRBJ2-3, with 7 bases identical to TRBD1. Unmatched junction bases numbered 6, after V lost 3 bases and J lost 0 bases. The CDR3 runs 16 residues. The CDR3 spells CASSFVEQGSTDTQYF. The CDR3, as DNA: TGTGCCAGCAGTTTTGTAGAACAGGGGAGCACAGATACGCAGTATTTT.

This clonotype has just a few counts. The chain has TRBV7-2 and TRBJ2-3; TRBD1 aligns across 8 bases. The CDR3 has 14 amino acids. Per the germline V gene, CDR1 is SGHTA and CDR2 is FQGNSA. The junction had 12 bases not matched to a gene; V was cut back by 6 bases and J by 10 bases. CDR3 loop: CASSPQGAPGPQYF. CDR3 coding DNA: TGTGCCAGCAGTCCTCAGGGGGCGCCGGGCCCGCAGTATTTT.

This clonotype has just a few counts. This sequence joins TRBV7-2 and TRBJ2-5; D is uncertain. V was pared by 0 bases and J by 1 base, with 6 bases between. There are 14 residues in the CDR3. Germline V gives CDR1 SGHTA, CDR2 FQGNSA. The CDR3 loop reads CASSLARTQETQYF. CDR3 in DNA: TGTGCCAGCAGCTTAGCCCGGACCCAAGAGACCCAGTACTTC.

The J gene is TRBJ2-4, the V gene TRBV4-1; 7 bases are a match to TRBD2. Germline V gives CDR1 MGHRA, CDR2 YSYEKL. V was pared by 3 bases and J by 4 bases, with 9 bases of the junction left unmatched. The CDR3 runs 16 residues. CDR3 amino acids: CASSHPGRARKNIQYF. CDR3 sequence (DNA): TGCGCCAGCAGCCACCCGGGGAGGGCGAGGAAAAACATTCAGTACTTC.

The CDR3: CATSPRGVYGYTF. CDR3 coding DNA: TGTGCCACCAGCCCACGAGGGGTTTATGGCTACACCTTC. This rearrangement joins TRBV15 to TRBJ1-2; D is perhaps TRBD1 (5 bases). V lost 5 bases and J 5 bases, leaving 12 bases between the germline ends. CDR3 length: 13 amino acids. CDR1 and CDR2 (germline): LNHNV, YYDKDF (reference sequence).

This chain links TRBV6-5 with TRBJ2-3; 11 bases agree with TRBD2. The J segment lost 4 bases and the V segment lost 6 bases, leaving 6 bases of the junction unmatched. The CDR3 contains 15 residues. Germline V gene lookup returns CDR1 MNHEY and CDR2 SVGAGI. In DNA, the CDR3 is TGTGCCAGCAGAAGTAGCGGGGGGGCCGCAGATACGCAGTATTTT. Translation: CASRSSGGAADTQYF.

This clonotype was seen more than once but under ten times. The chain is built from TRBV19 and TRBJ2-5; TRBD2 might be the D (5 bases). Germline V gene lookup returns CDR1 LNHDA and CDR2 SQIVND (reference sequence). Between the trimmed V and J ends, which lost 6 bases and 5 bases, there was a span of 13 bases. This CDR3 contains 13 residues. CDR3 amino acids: CASSLRGLETQYF. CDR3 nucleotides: TGTGCCAGTAGCCTTAGAGGGTTGGAGACCCAGTACTTC.

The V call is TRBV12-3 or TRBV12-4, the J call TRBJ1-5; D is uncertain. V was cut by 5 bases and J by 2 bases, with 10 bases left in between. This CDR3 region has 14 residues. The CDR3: CASSVMLGNQPQHF. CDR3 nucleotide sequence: TGTGCCAGCAGTGTGATGTTGGGCAATCAGCCCCAGCATTTT.